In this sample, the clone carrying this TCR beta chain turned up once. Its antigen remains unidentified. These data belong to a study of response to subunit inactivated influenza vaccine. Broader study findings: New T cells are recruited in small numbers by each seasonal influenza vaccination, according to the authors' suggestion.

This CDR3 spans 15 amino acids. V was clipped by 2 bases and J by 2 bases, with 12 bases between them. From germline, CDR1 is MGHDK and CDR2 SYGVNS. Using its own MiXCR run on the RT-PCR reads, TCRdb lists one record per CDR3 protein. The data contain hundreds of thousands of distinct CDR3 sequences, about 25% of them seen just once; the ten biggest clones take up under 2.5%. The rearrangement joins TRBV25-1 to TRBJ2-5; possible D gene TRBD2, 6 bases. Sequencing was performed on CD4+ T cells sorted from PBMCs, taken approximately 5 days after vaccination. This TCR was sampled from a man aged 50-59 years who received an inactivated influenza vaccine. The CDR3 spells CASSEPLARQETQYF. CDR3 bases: TGTGCCAGCAGTGAACCCCTAGCGAGACAAGAGACCCAGTACTTC.